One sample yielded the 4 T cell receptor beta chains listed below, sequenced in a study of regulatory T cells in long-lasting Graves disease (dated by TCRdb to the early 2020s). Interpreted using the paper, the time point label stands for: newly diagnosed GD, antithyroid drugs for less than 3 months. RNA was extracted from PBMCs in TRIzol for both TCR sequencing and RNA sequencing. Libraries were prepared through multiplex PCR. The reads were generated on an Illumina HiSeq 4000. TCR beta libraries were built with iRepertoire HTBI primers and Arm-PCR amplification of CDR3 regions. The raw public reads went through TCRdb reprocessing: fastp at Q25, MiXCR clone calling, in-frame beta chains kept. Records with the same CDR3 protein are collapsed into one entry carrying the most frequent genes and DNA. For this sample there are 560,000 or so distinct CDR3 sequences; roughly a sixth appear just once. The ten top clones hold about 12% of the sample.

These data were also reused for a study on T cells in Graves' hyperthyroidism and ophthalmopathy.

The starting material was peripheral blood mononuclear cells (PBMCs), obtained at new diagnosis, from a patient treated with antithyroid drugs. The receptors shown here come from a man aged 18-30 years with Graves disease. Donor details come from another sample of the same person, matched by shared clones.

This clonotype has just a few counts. The CDR3 reads CASSLASTSGSGEYF. The CDR3 nucleotides read TGTGCCAGCAGCTTAGCGTCAACTAGCGGGAGTGGGGAGTACTTC. The chain is built from TRBV7-2 and TRBJ2-7; 11 nucleotides agree with TRBD2. The V gene end was trimmed by 0 bases and the J gene end by 11 bases; junction bases not matched to a gene: 9. This CDR3 has 15 amino acids. From germline, CDR1 is SGHTA and CDR2 FQGNSA.

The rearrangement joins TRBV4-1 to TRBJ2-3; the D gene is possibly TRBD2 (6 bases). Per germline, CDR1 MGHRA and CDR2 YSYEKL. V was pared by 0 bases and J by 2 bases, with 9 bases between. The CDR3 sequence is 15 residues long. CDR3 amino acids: CASSQERGHTDTQYF. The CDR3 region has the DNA TGCGCCAGCAGCCAAGAGCGGGGTCACACAGATACGCAGTATTTT.

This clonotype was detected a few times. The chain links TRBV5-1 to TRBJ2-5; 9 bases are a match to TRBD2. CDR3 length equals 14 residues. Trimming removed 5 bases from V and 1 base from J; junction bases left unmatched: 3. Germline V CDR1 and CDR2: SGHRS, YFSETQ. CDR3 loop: CASRGGRAQETQYF. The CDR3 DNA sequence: TGCGCCAGCAGAGGCGGGAGGGCCCAAGAGACCCAGTACTTC.

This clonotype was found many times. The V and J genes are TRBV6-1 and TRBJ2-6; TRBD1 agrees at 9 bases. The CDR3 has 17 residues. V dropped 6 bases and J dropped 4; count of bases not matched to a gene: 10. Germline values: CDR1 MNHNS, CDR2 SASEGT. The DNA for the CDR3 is TGTGCCAGCAGCCCCGGGACAGGGAGCTCAGGGGCCAACGTCCTGACTTTC. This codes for CASSPGTGSSGANVLTF.